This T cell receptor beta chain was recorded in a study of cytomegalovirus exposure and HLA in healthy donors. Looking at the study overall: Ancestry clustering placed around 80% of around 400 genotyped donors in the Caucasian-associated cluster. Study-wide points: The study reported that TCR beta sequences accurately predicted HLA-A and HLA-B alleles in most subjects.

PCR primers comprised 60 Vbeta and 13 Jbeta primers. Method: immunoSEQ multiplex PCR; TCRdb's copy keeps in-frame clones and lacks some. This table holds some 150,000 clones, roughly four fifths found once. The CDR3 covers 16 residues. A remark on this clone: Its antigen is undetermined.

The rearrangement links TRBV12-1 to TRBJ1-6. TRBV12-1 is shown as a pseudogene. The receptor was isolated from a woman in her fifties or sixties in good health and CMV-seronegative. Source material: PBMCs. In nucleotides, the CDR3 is TGTGCCAGCAGCTCTCGAGGGAGGTCCTATAATTCACCCCTCCACTTT. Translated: CASSSRGRSYNSPLHF.